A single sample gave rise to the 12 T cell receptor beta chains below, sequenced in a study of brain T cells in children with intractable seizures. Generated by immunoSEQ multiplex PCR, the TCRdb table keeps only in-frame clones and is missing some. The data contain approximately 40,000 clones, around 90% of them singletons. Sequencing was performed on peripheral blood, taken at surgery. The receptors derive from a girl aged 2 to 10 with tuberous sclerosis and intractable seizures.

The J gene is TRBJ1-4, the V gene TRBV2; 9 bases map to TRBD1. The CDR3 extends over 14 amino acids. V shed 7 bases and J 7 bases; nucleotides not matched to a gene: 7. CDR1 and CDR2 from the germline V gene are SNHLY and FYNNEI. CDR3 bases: TGTGCCAGCACGACAGGGGGAGGCTTTGAAAAACTGTTTTTT. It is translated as CASTTGGGFEKLFF.

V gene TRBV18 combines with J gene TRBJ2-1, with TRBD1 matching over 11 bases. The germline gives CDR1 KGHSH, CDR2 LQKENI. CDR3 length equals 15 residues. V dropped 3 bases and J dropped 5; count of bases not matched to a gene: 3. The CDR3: CASSPRTGGHNEQFF. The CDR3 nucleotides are TGTGCCAGCTCACCTAGGACAGGGGGCCACAATGAGCAGTTCTTC.

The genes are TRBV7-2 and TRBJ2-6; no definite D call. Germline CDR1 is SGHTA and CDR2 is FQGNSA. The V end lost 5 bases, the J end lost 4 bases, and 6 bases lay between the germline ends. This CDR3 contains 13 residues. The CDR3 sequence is CASSPQGANVLTF. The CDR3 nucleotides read TGTGCCAGCAGCCCCCAAGGGGCCAACGTCCTGACTTTC.

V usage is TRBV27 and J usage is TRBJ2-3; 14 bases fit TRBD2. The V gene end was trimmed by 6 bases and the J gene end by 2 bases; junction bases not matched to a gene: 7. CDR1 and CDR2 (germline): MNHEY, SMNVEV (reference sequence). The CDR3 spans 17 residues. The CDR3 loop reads CASSPLTSGGATDTQYF. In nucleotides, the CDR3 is TGTGCCAGCAGCCCCTTGACTAGCGGGGGGGCCACAGATACGCAGTATTTT.

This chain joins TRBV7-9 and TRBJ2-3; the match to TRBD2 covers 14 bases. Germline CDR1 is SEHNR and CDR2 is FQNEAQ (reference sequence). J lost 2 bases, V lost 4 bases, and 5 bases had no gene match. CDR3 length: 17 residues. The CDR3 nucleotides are TGTGCCAGCAGCTCCCTGACTAGCGGGGGGGCCACAGATACGCAGTATTTT. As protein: CASSSLTSGGATDTQYF. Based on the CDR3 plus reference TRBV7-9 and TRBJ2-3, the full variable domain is DTGVSQNPRHKITKRGQNVTFRCDPISEHNRLYWYRQTLGQGPEFLTYFQNEAQLEKSRLLSDRFSAERPKGSFSTLEIQRTEQGDSAMYLCASSSLTSGGATDTQYFGPGTRLTVL.

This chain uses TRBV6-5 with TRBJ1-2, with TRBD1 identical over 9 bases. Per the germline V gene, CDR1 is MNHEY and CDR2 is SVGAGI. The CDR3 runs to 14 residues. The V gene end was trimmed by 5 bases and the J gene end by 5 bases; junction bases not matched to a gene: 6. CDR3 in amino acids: CASSRTGEGYGYTF. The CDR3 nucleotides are TGTGCCAGCAGTCGGACAGGGGAGGGGTATGGCTACACCTTC.

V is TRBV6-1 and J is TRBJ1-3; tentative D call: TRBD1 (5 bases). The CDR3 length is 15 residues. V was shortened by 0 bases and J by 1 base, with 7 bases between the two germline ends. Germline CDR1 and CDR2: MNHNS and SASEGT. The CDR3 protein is CASSEARGSGNTIYF. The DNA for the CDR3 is TGTGCCAGCAGTGAAGCCCGGGGGTCTGGAAACACCATATATTTT.

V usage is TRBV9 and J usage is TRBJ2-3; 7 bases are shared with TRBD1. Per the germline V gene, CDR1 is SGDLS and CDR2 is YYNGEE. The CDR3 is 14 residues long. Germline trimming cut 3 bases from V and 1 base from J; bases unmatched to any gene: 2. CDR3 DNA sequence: TGTGCCAGCAGCGACACAGGGGGCACAGATACGCAGTATTTT. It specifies CASSDTGGTDTQYF.

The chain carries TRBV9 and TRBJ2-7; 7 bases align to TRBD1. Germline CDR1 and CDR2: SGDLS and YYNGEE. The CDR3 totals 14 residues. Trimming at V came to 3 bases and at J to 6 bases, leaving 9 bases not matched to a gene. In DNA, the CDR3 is TGTGCCAGCAGCGCCCCGACAGGGATCGGCGAGCAGTACTTC. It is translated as CASSAPTGIGEQYF.

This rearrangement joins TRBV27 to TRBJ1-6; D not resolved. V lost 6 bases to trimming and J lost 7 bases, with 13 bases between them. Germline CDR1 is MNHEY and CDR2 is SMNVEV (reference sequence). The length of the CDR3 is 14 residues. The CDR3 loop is CASRRTDPNSPLHF. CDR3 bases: TGTGCCAGCAGACGGACTGACCCAAATTCACCCCTCCACTTT.

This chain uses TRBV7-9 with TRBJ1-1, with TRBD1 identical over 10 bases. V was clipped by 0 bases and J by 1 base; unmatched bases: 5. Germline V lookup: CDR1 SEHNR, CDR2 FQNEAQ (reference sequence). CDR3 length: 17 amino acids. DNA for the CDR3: TGTGCCAGCAGCTTAGCGACAGGGGGCGACTGGAACACTGAAGCTTTCTTT. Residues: CASSLATGGDWNTEAFF.

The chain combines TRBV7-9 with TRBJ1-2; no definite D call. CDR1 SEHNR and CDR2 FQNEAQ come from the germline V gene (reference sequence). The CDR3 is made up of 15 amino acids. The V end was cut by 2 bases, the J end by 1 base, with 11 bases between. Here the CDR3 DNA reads TGTGCCAGCAGCTTAAATGTGGAGGTTAACTATGGCTACACCTTC. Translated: CASSLNVEVNYGYTF.